This TCR beta chain originates from a study of T-cell memory formation after mild COVID-19. Libraries for TCRalpha and TCRbeta carried sample barcodes and unique molecular identifiers via 5'RACE. In TCRdb, the 5' RACE reads were re-called with MiXCR into one record per CDR3 protein. The sample contains 150,000 to 200,000 distinct CDR3 sequences, approximately 15% of which appear only once. Germline V gene lookup returns CDR1 MNHEY and CDR2 SMNVEV (reference sequence). This CDR3 is built from 14 residues. The V segment lost 4 bases and the J segment 6 bases; nucleotides outside the gene matches: 6. This clonotype was seen a few times.

This clonotype was sampled from an adult woman who had mild COVID-19 (a few samples of this study predate the infection). Cell type and time point are not known. The J gene is TRBJ2-3, the V gene TRBV27; 8 positions agree with TRBD2. Sequenced material: PBMCs or a T cell subset sorted from them (not recorded which). The CDR3 sequence is CASSYTSGPDTQYF. CDR3 sequence (DNA): TGTGCCAGCAGTTATACTAGCGGCCCCGATACGCAGTATTTT.